The 23 T cell receptor beta chains listed next were all sequenced from one sample in a study of T-cell reconstitution after alpha-beta-depleted transplantation in children. Unique molecular identifiers tagged the TCRbeta library. TCRdb re-called the PCR reads through MiXCR, storing one row per CDR3 protein. The sample consists of about 280,000 distinct CDR3 sequences, around a tenth of them appearing once. This sample comprised peripheral blood, obtained 180 days after TCRalphabeta/CD19-depleted stem cell transplant. Every receptor here comes from a male patient aged 2 to 10 who had a stem cell transplant for chronic granulomatous disease, so the T cells may come from the graft donor.

The rearrangement joins TRBV5-1 to TRBJ2-1, with a weak D call TRBD2 (6 bases). The germline V gene encodes CDR1 SGHRS and CDR2 YFSETQ. V lost 4 bases and J 1 base, leaving 15 bases between the germline ends. The CDR3 extends over 16 amino acids. The CDR3 coding sequence is TGCGCCAGCAGCCCTCACACTAGCCTGTCCTACAATGAGCAGTTCTTC. It encodes CASSPHTSLSYNEQFF.

The genes are TRBV5-4 and TRBJ2-1; D call uncertain. Trimming shortened V by 0 bases and J by 8 bases, and 15 bases separated the two germline ends. Looked up from germline, CDR1 is SGHNT and CDR2 is YYREEE (reference sequence). The CDR3 spans 15 residues. CDR3 region: CASSLGDPLWYEQFF. DNA for the CDR3: TGTGCCAGCAGCTTGGGAGACCCCCTATGGTATGAGCAGTTCTTC.

This clonotype turned up a few times. The chain employs TRBV7-2 and TRBJ2-7; 9 positions agree with TRBD1. Trimming at V came to 0 bases and at J to 0 bases, leaving 3 bases not matched to a gene. Germline CDR1 and CDR2: SGHTA and FQGNSA. The CDR3 runs to 16 residues. The CDR3 nucleotides are TGTGCCAGCAGCTTAGCCGCGACAGGGGGCTCCTACGAGCAGTACTTC. Its translation: CASSLAATGGSYEQYF.

This clonotype was found many times. J is TRBJ2-3 and V is TRBV12-3 or TRBV12-4, with 7 bases lining up with TRBD2. This CDR3 has 15 residues. V trimming: 5 bases; J trimming: 6 bases; junction bases outside the gene matches: 11. CDR3 DNA: TGTGCCAGCAGTCGGCCGGGACTAAGGACGGATACGCAGTATTTT. Residues: CASSRPGLRTDTQYF.

This clonotype has a count of ten or more. This sequence joins TRBV18 and TRBJ1-1, with D possibly TRBD1 on 5 matching bases. Germline V gene sequence: CDR1 KGHSH, CDR2 LQKENI. This CDR3 comprises 11 residues. Trimming removed 6 bases at V and 10 bases at J, with 12 bases between. The CDR3 bases are TGTGCCAGCTCGTCGATGGGGACAGCTTTCTTT. Translation gives CASSSMGTAFF.

This clonotype was detected ten times or more. The V call is TRBV7-8, the J call TRBJ2-5; TRBD1 matches at 9 bases. The V segment lost 5 bases and the J segment 0 bases; nucleotides outside the gene matches: 7. CDR1 is SGHVS and CDR2 is FQNEAQ in the germline V gene. The CDR3 has 16 amino acids. In DNA, the CDR3 is TGTGCCAGCAGCGACAGGGGGTGGGGTTACCAAGAGACCCAGTACTTC. Its protein product is CASSDRGWGYQETQYF.

This clonotype came up many times. The chain links TRBV24-1 to TRBJ2-1, with TRBD1 matching over 7 bases. This CDR3 is built from 17 residues. From germline, CDR1 is KGHDR and CDR2 SFDVKD. Germline trimming cut 3 bases from V and 3 bases from J; bases unmatched to any gene: 10. CDR3 region: CATSDPGTAQHYNEQFF. CDR3 nucleotide sequence: TGTGCCACCAGTGATCCCGGGACAGCCCAACACTACAATGAGCAGTTCTTC.

Comment on this clonotype: A much larger clonotype is one base distant, so this may be a read error. The V and J genes are TRBV6-2 or TRBV6-3 and TRBJ1-6; D remains unclear. The length of the CDR3 is 11 residues. Per the germline V gene, CDR1 is MNHEY and CDR2 is SVGEGT. Here the CDR3 reads CASRDNSPPHF. The CDR3 bases are TGTGCCAGCAGGGATAATTCACCCCCCCACTTT.

This clonotype appeared many times. The gene calls are TRBV29-1 and TRBJ1-2, with D maybe TRBD1 (6 bases). V lost 6 bases and J 4 bases, leaving 12 bases between the germline ends. Germline lookup yields CDR1 SQVTM and CDR2 ANQGSEA. CDR3 length: 12 residues. CDR3 residues: CSVTGTGYGYTF. The CDR3 coding sequence is TGCAGCGTAACAGGGACTGGCTATGGCTACACCTTC.

This clonotype showed up many times. The chain has TRBV29-1 and TRBJ2-5; D remains ambiguous. The CDR3 runs 12 residues. CDR1 and CDR2 (germline): SQVTM, ANQGSEA. Trimming took 5 bases from V and 1 from J, leaving 8 bases between them. CDR3 loop: CSVIQLQETQYF. CDR3 nucleotide sequence: TGCAGCGTTATACAGCTCCAAGAGACCCAGTACTTC. Full variable domain (rest looked up from reference TRBV29-1 and TRBJ2-5): SAVISQKPSRDICQRGTSLTIQCQVDSQVTMMFWYRQQPGQSLTLIATANQGSEATYESGFVIDKFPISRPNLTFSTLTVSNMSPEDSSIYLCSVIQLQETQYFGPGTRLLVL.

This clonotype occurred many times. The chain combines TRBV12-3 or TRBV12-4 with TRBJ1-1, with 7 bases fitting TRBD1. The CDR3 extends over 14 amino acids. With 7 bases clipped from V and 0 bases from J, the junction kept 5 bases outside the gene matches. CDR3 sequence (DNA): TGTGCCAGCAAGCCCGGGACAGTGAACACTGAAGCTTTCTTT. It specifies CASKPGTVNTEAFF.

This clonotype showed up many times. This chain connects TRBV24-1 to TRBJ2-3; a weak D match, TRBD2 (6 bases). This CDR3 is built from 15 residues. The germline V gene encodes CDR1 KGHDR and CDR2 SFDVKD. V was pared by 1 base and J by 4 bases, with 11 bases between. CDR3 coding DNA: TGTGCCACCAGTGATTTCCGCGGGAACCCAGATACGCAGTATTTT. This encodes CATSDFRGNPDTQYF.

This clonotype was seen repeatedly, ten times or more. The chain uses TRBV7-2 and TRBJ2-1, with unresolved D. Germline loops: CDR1 SGHTA, CDR2 FQGNSA. The V gene lost 5 bases and the J gene lost 3 bases, with 14 bases spanning the gap. CDR3 length: 15 residues. CDR3 sequence reads: CASSPRNSVYNEQFF. The CDR3 DNA reads TGTGCCAGCAGCCCAAGGAACAGCGTCTACAATGAGCAGTTCTTC. The whole variable domain, filled in from reference TRBV7-2 and TRBJ2-1, reads GAGVSQSPSNKVTEKGKDVELRCDPISGHTALYWYRQSLGQGLEFLIYFQGNSAPDKSGLPSDRFSAERTGGSVSTLTIQRTQQEDSAVYLCASSPRNSVYNEQFFGPGTRLTVL.

This clonotype was seen a few times. This chain connects TRBV2 to TRBJ1-5, with D hard to call. CDR1 and CDR2 (germline): SNHLY, FYNNEI. Trimming shortened V by 6 bases and J by 3 bases, and 12 bases separated the two germline ends. This CDR3 region has 14 residues. CDR3 amino acids: CASRGRPLNQPQHF. CDR3 nucleotide sequence: TGTGCCAGCAGGGGCCGACCGCTCAATCAGCCCCAGCATTTT.

This clonotype came up many times. This rearrangement joins TRBV3-1 to TRBJ1-1; tentatively, D is TRBD1 (6 bases). CDR3 length: 14 amino acids. Trimming removed 5 bases from V and 5 bases from J, with 15 bases in between. Germline CDR1 is LGHDT and CDR2 is YNNKEL (reference sequence). The CDR3 region is CASSAGDAGTEAFF. For the CDR3, the DNA is TGTGCCAGCAGCGCAGGGGATGCTGGGACTGAAGCTTTCTTT.

There are many counts of this clonotype. The chain carries TRBV12-3 or TRBV12-4 and TRBJ2-1; the D gene is possibly TRBD1 (6 bases). V gave up 7 bases and J gave up 4 bases, with 8 bases separating them. CDR3 size: 12 residues. The CDR3 DNA is TGTGCCAGCAAAAGGGGGTACAATGAGCAGTTCTTC. As protein: CASKRGYNEQFF.

This clonotype came up a few times. The chain links TRBV29-1 to TRBJ2-5; D is uncertain. The ends were cut back, 1 base at V and 5 bases at J, with 14 bases in the middle. The CDR3 runs 14 residues. Germline values: CDR1 SQVTM, CDR2 ANQGSEA. CDR3 amino acids: CSVEAAEPYETQYF. The CDR3 bases are TGCAGCGTTGAAGCTGCCGAGCCTTACGAGACCCAGTACTTC.

In this sample, this clonotype turned up a few times. The rearrangement uses TRBV7-9 and TRBJ2-1, with 13 bases aligning to TRBD2. The CDR3 is 17 residues long. Germline values: CDR1 SEHNR, CDR2 FQNEAQ (reference sequence). The V segment lost 0 bases and the J segment 8 bases; nucleotides outside the gene matches: 7. CDR3 nucleotides: TGTGCCAGCAGCTTAGCCAAGACTAGCGGGAGGTTGGATGAGCAGTTCTTC. Its translation is CASSLAKTSGRLDEQFF.

This clonotype was recorded at least ten times. The chain employs TRBV29-1 and TRBJ2-5; the D is unclear. Germline V gives CDR1 SQVTM, CDR2 ANQGSEA. CDR3 length: 12 amino acids. V dropped 4 bases and J dropped 5 bases, with 11 bases sitting between them. This CDR3 reads CSVVEVLETQYF. In DNA, the CDR3 is TGCAGCGTTGTCGAGGTACTGGAGACCCAGTACTTC. The variable domain in full, with the rest retrieved from reference TRBV29-1 and TRBJ2-5, is SAVISQKPSRDICQRGTSLTIQCQVDSQVTMMFWYRQQPGQSLTLIATANQGSEATYESGFVIDKFPISRPNLTFSTLTVSNMSPEDSSIYLCSVVEVLETQYFGPGTRLLVL.

Many counts were recorded for this clonotype. The chain uses TRBV20-1 and TRBJ2-5; 14 bases are shared with TRBD2. Germline trimming cut 0 bases from V and 5 bases from J; bases unmatched to any gene: 11. CDR3 length: 18 residues. Germline loops: CDR1 DFQATT, CDR2 SNEGSKA (reference sequence). CDR3 DNA sequence: TGCAGTGCTAGAGATTTCAACGGGACTAGCGGGAGTGGGGAGACCCAGTACTTC. Protein sequence: CSARDFNGTSGSGETQYF.

This clonotype has ten or more counts. V and J are TRBV29-1 and TRBJ2-7; D tentatively fits TRBD1 or TRBD2 (7 bases each). V was shortened by 6 bases and J by 1 base, with 13 bases between the two germline ends. Germline-derived CDR1 and CDR2 are SQVTM and ANQGSEA. There are 13 residues in the CDR3. CDR3 amino acids: CSVRGRESYEQYF. CDR3 nucleotide sequence: TGCAGCGTCAGGGGGAGGGAATCCTACGAGCAGTACTTC.

This clonotype was counted many times. V usage is TRBV29-1 and J usage is TRBJ1-2, with D possibly matching TRBD1 (5 bases). V was cut by 1 base and J by 4 bases, with 13 bases left in between. Germline values: CDR1 SQVTM, CDR2 ANQGSEA. CDR3 size: 14 residues. The CDR3 DNA sequence: TGCAGCGTTGAAGGTCAGGGAACCCCCTATGGCTACACCTTC. This translates into CSVEGQGTPYGYTF.

The V gene is TRBV5-4, the J gene TRBJ2-3, with 7 bases matching TRBD1. CDR3 length: 15 residues. From germline, CDR1 is SGHNT and CDR2 YYREEE (reference sequence). V trimming: 1 base; J trimming: 4 bases; junction bases outside the gene matches: 6. The CDR3 sequence: CASSLRQGLADTQYF. The CDR3 DNA reads TGTGCCAGCAGCTTGCGACAGGGATTGGCAGATACGCAGTATTTT.